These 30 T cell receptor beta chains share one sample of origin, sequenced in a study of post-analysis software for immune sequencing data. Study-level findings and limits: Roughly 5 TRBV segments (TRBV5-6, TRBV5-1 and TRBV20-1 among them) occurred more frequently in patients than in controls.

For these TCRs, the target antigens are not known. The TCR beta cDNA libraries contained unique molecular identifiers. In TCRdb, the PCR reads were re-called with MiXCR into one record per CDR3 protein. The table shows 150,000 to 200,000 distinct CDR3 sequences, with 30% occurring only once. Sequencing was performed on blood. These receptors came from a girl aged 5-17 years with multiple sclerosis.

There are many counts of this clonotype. DNA of the CDR3: TGCGCCAGCAGCCAAGACCTCCGGGCCCTGCTAGGCGAGCAGTACTTC. Its translation: CASSQDLRALLGEQYF. The genes are TRBV4-1 and TRBJ2-7; D uncertain. The V and J ends lost 0 bases and 6 bases respectively, with 18 bases between them. This CDR3 has 16 amino acids. Germline V gene sequence: CDR1 MGHRA, CDR2 YSYEKL.

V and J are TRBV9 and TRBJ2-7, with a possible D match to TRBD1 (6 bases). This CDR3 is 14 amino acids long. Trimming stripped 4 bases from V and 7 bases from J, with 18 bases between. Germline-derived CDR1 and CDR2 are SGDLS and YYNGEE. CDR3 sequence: CASSPYGTMDEQYF. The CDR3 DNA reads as TGTGCCAGCAGCCCATATGGGACAATGGATGAGCAGTACTTC.

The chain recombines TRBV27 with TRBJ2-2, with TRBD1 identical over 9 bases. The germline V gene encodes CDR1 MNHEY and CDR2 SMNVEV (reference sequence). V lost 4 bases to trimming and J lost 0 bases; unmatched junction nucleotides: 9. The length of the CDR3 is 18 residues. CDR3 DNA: TGTGCCAGCAGTTCTTTACTCCGGGACAGGGCGAACACCGGGGAGCTGTTTTTT. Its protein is CASSSLLRDRANTGELFF.

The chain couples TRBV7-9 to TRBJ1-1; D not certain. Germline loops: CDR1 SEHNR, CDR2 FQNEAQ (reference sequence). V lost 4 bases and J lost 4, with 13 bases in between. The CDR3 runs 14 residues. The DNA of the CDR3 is TGTGCCAGCAGCTCCCCGGAGGGCCCCACTGAAGCTTTCTTT. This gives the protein CASSSPEGPTEAFF.

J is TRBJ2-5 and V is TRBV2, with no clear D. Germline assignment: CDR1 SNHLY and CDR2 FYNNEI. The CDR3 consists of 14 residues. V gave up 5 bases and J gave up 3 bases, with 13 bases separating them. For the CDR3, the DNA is TGTGCCAGCAGTAAGGGTTCGACCGAAGAGACCCAGTACTTC. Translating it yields CASSKGSTEETQYF.

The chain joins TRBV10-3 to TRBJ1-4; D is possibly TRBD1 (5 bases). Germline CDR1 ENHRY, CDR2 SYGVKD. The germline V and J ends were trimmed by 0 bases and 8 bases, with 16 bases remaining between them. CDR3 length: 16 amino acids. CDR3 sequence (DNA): TGTGCCATCAGTGAGTCGACGGGTGGGGGACGGGAAAAACTGTTTTTT. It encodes CAISESTGGGREKLFF.

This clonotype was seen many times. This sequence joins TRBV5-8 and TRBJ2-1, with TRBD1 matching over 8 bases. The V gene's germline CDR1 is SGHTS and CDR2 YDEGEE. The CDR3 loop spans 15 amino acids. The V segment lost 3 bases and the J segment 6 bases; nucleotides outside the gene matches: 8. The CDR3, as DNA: TGTGCCAGCAGCTCCCCTCGGGACAGGTTCAATGAGCAGTTCTTC. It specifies CASSSPRDRFNEQFF.

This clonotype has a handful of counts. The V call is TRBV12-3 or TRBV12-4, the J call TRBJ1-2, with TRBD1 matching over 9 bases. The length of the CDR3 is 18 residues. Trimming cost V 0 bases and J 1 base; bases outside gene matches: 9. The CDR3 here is CASSLAPGTGIRNYGYTF. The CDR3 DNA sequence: TGTGCCAGCAGTTTAGCTCCGGGGACAGGGATCCGTAACTATGGCTACACCTTC.

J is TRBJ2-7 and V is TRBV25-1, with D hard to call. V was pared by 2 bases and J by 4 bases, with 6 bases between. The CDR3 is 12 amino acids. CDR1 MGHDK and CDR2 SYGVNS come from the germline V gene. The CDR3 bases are TGTGCCAGCAGTGAAGGGGATTACGAGCAGTACTTC. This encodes CASSEGDYEQYF.

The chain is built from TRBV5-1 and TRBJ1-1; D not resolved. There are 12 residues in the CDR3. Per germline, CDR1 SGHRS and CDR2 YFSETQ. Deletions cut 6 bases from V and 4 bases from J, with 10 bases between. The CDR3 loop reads CASTAGGTEAFF. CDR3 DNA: TGCGCCAGCACGGCGGGAGGCACTGAAGCTTTCTTT.

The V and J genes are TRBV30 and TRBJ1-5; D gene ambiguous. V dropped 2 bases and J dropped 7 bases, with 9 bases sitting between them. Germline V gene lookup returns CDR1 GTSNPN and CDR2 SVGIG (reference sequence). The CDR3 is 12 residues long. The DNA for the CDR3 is TGTGCCTGGAGTCGCCCGGGCCAGCCCCAGCATTTT. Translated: CAWSRPGQPQHF.

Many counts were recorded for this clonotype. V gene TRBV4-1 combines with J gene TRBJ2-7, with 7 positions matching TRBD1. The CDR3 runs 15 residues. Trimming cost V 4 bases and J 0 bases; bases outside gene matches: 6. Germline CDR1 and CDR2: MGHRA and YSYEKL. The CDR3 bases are TGCGCCAGCAGCCTCCTGACAGGGAGCTCCTACGAGCAGTACTTC. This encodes CASSLLTGSSYEQYF.

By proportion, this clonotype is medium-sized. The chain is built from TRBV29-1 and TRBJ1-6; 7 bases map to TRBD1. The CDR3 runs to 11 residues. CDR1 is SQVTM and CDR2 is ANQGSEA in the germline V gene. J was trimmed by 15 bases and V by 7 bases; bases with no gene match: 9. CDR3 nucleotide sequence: TGCAGCGCCACAGGGGACAAGGGCCTCCACTTT. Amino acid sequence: CSATGDKGLHF.

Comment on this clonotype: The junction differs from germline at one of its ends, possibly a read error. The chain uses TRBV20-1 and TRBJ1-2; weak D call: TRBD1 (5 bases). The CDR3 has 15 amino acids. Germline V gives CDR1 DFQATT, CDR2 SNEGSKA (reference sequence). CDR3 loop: CSARDQWGDGGGHTF. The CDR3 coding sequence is TGCAGTGCTAGAGATCAGTGGGGGGATGGTGGTGGCCACACCTTC.

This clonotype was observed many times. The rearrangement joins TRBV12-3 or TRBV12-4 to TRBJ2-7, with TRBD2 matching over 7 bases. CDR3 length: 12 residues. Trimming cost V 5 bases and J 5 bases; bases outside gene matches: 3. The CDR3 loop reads CASSVRGDEQYF. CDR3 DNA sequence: TGTGCCAGCAGTGTCCGGGGGGACGAGCAGTACTTC.

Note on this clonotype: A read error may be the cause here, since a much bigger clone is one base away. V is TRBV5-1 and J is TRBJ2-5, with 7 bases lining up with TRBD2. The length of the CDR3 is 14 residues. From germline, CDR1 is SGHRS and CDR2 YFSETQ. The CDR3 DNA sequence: TGCGCCAGCAGCTTGGCGGGAGGAGGAGAGACCCGGTACTTC. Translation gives CASSLAGGGETRYF.

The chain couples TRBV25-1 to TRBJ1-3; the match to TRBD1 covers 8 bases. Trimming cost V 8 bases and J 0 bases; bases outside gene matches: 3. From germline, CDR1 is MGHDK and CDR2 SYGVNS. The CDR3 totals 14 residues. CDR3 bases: TGTGCCAGCGGCGACAGGGGCTCTGGAAACACCATATATTTT. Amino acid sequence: CASGDRGSGNTIYF.

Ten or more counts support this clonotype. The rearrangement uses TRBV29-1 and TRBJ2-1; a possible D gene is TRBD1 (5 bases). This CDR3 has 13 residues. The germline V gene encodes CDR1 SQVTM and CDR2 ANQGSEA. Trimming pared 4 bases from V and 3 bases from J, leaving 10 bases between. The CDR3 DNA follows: TGCAGCGTTGTCAGGGTGAACTACAATGAGCAGTTCTTC. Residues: CSVVRVNYNEQFF.

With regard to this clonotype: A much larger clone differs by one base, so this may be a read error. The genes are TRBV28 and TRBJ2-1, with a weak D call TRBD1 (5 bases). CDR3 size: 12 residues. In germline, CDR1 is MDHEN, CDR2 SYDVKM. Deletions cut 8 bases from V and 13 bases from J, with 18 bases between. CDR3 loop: CASGQGSPRQFF. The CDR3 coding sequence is TGTGCCAGCGGGCAGGGATCCCCAAGACAGTTCTTC.

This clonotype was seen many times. CDR3 in DNA: TGCAGCGTCGGATACAATGAGCAGTTCTTC. This translates into CSVGYNEQFF. The J gene is TRBJ2-1, the V gene TRBV29-1; no definite D call. From germline, CDR1 is SQVTM and CDR2 ANQGSEA. Trimming left V 6 bases short and J 4 bases short, with 4 bases between. This CDR3 is built from 10 residues.

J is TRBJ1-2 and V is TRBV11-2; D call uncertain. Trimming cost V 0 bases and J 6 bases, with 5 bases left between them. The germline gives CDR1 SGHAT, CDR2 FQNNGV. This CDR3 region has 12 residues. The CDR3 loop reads CASSLEQNGYTF. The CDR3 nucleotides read TGTGCCAGCAGCTTAGAACAGAATGGCTACACCTTC. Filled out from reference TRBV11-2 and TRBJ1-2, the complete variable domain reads EAGVAQSPRYKIIEKRQSVAFWCNPISGHATLYWYQQILGQGPKLLIQFQNNGVVDDSQLPKDRFSAERLKGVDSTLKIQPAKLEDSAVYLCASSLEQNGYTFGSGTRLTVV.

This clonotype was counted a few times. The CDR3 reads CASSSPWGTEAYEQYF. The CDR3 nucleotides are TGTGCCAGCAGCTCCCCATGGGGGACGGAGGCCTACGAGCAGTACTTC. J is TRBJ2-7 and V is TRBV28; D is perhaps TRBD1 or TRBD2 (5 bases each). Trimming took 6 bases from V and 2 from J, leaving 20 bases between them. Germline-derived CDR1 and CDR2 are MDHEN and SYDVKM. The CDR3 totals 16 residues.

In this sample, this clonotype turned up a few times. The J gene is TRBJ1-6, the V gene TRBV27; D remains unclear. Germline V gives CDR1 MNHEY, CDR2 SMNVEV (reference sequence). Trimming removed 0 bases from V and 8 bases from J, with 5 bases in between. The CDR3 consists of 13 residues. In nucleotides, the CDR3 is TGTGCCAGCAGTTTATCTCCTTATTCACCCCTCCACTTT. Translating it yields CASSLSPYSPLHF.

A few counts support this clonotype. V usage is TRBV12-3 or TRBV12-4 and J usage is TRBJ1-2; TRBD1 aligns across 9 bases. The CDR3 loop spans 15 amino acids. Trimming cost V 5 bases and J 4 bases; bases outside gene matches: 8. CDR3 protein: CASSPGTGSLYGYTF. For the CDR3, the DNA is TGTGCCAGCAGTCCAGGGACAGGGAGTCTCTATGGCTACACCTTC.

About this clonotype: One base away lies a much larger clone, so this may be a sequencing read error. CDR3 sequence (DNA): TGTGCCAGCAGCAGGGGCGGACACTACACTGAAGCTTTCTTT. It encodes CASSRGGHYTEAFF. The V call is TRBV7-9, the J call TRBJ1-1, with D possibly being TRBD1 (5 bases). In germline, CDR1 is SEHNR, CDR2 FQNEAQ (reference sequence). There are 14 residues in the CDR3. The ends were cut back, 5 bases at V and 3 bases at J, with 13 bases in the middle.

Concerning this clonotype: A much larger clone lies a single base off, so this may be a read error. The CDR3 spells CAISESPGKEAQYF. CDR3 coding DNA: TGTGCCATCAGTGAGTCGCCGGGGAAGGAGGCCCAGTACTTC. This chain connects TRBV10-3 to TRBJ2-5; D is possibly TRBD2 (5 bases). CDR1 and CDR2 (germline): ENHRY, SYGVKD. The V and J ends lost 0 bases and 9 bases respectively, with 14 bases between them. The CDR3 consists of 14 residues.

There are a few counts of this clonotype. The CDR3 DNA is TGCGCCAGCAGCCCTAGGGTAGCGGGAGTCAATGAGCAGTTCTTC. Translated: CASSPRVAGVNEQFF. V is TRBV5-1 and J is TRBJ2-1, with TRBD2 matching over 9 bases. Germline V gives CDR1 SGHRS, CDR2 YFSETQ. Trimming at V came to 4 bases and at J to 6 bases, leaving 8 bases not matched to a gene. The CDR3 runs 15 residues.

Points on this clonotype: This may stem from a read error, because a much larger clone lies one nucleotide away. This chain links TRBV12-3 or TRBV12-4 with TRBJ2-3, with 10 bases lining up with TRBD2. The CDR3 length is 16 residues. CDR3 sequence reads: CAGSSSGRAGDDTQYF. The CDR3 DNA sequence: TGTGCCGGCAGTTCCAGCGGGAGGGCCGGGGACGATACGCAGTATTTT.

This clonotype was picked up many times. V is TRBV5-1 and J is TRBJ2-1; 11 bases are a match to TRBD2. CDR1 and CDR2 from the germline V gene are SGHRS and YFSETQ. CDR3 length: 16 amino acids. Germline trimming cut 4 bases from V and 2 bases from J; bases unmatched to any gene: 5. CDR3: CASSPGLAETYNEQFF. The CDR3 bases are TGCGCCAGCAGCCCGGGACTAGCGGAGACCTACAATGAGCAGTTCTTC.

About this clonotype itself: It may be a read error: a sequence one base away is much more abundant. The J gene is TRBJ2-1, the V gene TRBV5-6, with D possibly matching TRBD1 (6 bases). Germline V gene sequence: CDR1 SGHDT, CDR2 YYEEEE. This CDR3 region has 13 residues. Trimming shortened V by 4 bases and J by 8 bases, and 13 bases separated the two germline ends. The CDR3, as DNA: TGTGCCAGCAGCGTTACAGGGAGAGATGAGCAGTTCTTC. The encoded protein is CASSVTGRDEQFF. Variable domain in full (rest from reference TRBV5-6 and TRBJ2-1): DAGVTQSPTHLIKTRGQQVTLRCSPKSGHDTVSWYQQALGQGPQFIFQYYEEEERQRGNFPDRFSGHQFPNYSSELNVNALLLGDSALYLCASSVTGRDEQFFGPGTRLTVL.